Shown below are 25 T cell receptor beta chains from a single sample sequenced in a study of T-cell memory formation after mild COVID-19. TCRdb re-derived calls from the 5' RACE reads in MiXCR, one entry per CDR3 protein. The sample contains some 320,000 distinct CDR3 sequences, around 15% of which appear only once. Sequenced input: PBMCs or a T cell subset sorted from them (not recorded which). Receptors originate from a man aged 18 to 30 who had mild COVID-19 (a few samples of this study predate the infection). Cell type and time point are not known.

Ten or more counts support this clonotype. V and J are TRBV6-5 and TRBJ1-2; 8 bases map to TRBD1. V was pared by 5 bases and J by 8 bases, with 10 bases of the junction left unmatched. CDR1 is MNHEY and CDR2 is SVGAGI in the germline V gene. There are 14 residues in the CDR3. The CDR3 coding sequence is TGTGCCAGCAGTCCCGGACAGGGCGGAAAAGGCTACACCTTC. Translation: CASSPGQGGKGYTF.

The chain recombines TRBV7-2 with TRBJ1-5; TRBD1 agrees at 8 bases. The CDR3 consists of 13 residues. Germline CDR1 is SGHTA and CDR2 is FQGNSA. Trimming took 5 bases from V and 5 from J; bases not matched to a gene: 2. CDR3 protein: CASSGQGYQPQHF. The DNA of the CDR3 is TGTGCCAGCAGCGGACAGGGATATCAGCCCCAGCATTTT.

This clonotype came up many times. The chain combines TRBV7-9 with TRBJ2-1; no clear D. The V and J ends lost 0 bases and 9 bases respectively, with 12 bases between them. The germline V gene encodes CDR1 SEHNR and CDR2 FQNEAQ (reference sequence). The CDR3 sequence is 14 residues long. The CDR3 region is CASSLAITDGEQFF. As DNA, the CDR3 is TGTGCCAGCAGCTTAGCGATTACGGATGGTGAGCAGTTCTTC. The variable domain in full, with the rest retrieved from reference TRBV7-9 and TRBJ2-1, is DTGVSQNPRHKITKRGQNVTFRCDPISEHNRLYWYRQTLGQGPEFLTYFQNEAQLEKSRLLSDRFSAERPKGSFSTLEIQRTEQGDSAMYLCASSLAITDGEQFFGPGTRLTVL.

This clonotype was counted between two and nine times. The chain is built from TRBV6-5 and TRBJ1-5; maybe TRBD1 (5 bases). This CDR3 spans 16 amino acids. Germline values: CDR1 MNHEY, CDR2 SVGAGI. V lost 4 bases to trimming and J lost 5 bases, with 18 bases between them. The CDR3 coding sequence is TGTGCCAGCAGTTCCCAACCCACAGGACGGTATCAGCCCCAGCATTTT. Its protein product is CASSSQPTGRYQPQHF.

The chain carries TRBV12-3 or TRBV12-4 and TRBJ2-5; D tentatively reads TRBD1 or TRBD2 (6 bases each). This CDR3 comprises 16 residues. Trimming removed 1 base from V and 5 bases from J, with 17 bases in between. This CDR3 is CASSLGGGPPTETQYF. CDR3 DNA: TGTGCCAGCAGTTTAGGTGGGGGGCCTCCAACTGAGACCCAGTACTTC.

In its sample, this clonotype was seen a few times. The chain has TRBV6-5 and TRBJ2-7; 11 positions match TRBD2. Germline-derived CDR1 and CDR2 are MNHEY and SVGAGI. The V and J ends lost 0 bases and 1 base, in that order; junction bases with no gene match: 2. This CDR3 spans 16 amino acids. The CDR3 DNA reads TGTGCCAGCAGTTACTCTGCTAGCGGGGGGTCCTACGAGCAGTACTTC. Translation gives CASSYSASGGSYEQYF.

This clonotype appeared a few times. The chain employs TRBV24-1 and TRBJ2-1; D is unclear. The V and J ends lost 1 base and 13 bases respectively, with 10 bases between them. In germline, CDR1 is KGHDR, CDR2 SFDVKD. CDR3 size: 12 residues. CDR3 DNA sequence: TGTGCCACCAGTGATTTCGCAGGAAGCCAGTTCTTC. It encodes CATSDFAGSQFF.

This clonotype appeared a few times. This chain connects TRBV4-2 to TRBJ2-2, with D possibly being TRBD1 or TRBD2 (5 bases each). Trimming cost V 4 bases and J 7 bases, with 22 bases left between them. Germline loops: CDR1 LGHNA, CDR2 YNFKEQ. The CDR3 consists of 17 residues. The CDR3 loop reads CASSPPRGTAGGGELFF. The CDR3 DNA reads as TGTGCCAGCAGCCCGCCGCGAGGGACGGCTGGGGGCGGGGAGCTGTTTTTT.

This clonotype turned up a few times. The V call is TRBV7-9, the J call TRBJ1-3; perhaps TRBD1 as D (5 bases). The CDR3 extends over 19 amino acids. CDR1 is SEHNR and CDR2 is FQNEAQ in the germline V gene (reference sequence). V dropped 4 bases and J dropped 0 bases, with 22 bases sitting between them. CDR3 amino acids: CASSWERGRTVPSGNTIYF. CDR3 in DNA: TGTGCCAGCAGCTGGGAAAGGGGACGGACCGTCCCCTCTGGAAACACCATATATTTT.

This clonotype came up a few times. The rearrangement links TRBV6-2 or TRBV6-3 to TRBJ1-1; D is unclear. Deletions cut 7 bases from V and 7 bases from J, with 10 bases between. The CDR3 totals 11 residues. Germline CDR1 reads MNHEY; CDR2 reads SVGEGT. CDR3 protein: CASILTYEAFF. CDR3 in DNA: TGTGCCAGCATCCTAACCTATGAAGCTTTCTTT.

This rearrangement joins TRBV7-2 to TRBJ1-4; D is undetermined. The V gene lost 1 base and the J gene lost 5 bases, with 14 bases spanning the gap. The CDR3 is 16 amino acids. Germline CDR1 reads SGHTA; CDR2 reads FQGNSA. This CDR3 is CASSLGHLSSNEKLFF. CDR3 coding DNA: TGTGCCAGCAGCTTAGGGCATCTATCTTCGAATGAAAAACTGTTTTTT.

This clonotype was detected many times. The CDR3 region is CASSSPPTSGALNEQFF. The CDR3 nucleotides read TGTGCCAGCAGTTCCCCTCCGACTAGCGGGGCCCTTAATGAGCAGTTCTTC. The J gene is TRBJ2-1, the V gene TRBV6-6; 11 nucleotides match TRBD2. V was clipped by 4 bases and J by 7 bases; unmatched bases: 12. This CDR3 contains 17 residues. Germline V gives CDR1 MNHNY, CDR2 SVGAGI (reference sequence).

This clonotype was counted a few times. This chain joins TRBV7-6 and TRBJ2-3; D remains ambiguous. Germline V gene data show CDR1 as SGHVS and CDR2 as FNYEAQ. This CDR3 comprises 14 residues. Trimming left V 1 base short and J 5 bases short, with 10 bases between. The CDR3 here is CASSLEDVRDTQYF. CDR3 DNA: TGTGCCAGCAGCTTAGAGGACGTCCGAGATACGCAGTATTTT.

The J gene is TRBJ1-1, the V gene TRBV12-3 or TRBV12-4, with 7 bases aligning to TRBD1. V shed 5 bases and J 1 base; nucleotides not matched to a gene: 13. The CDR3 is 17 residues long. The CDR3: CASSPQSRTGGNTEAFF. DNA of the CDR3: TGTGCCAGCAGTCCCCAATCACGGACAGGAGGGAACACTGAAGCTTTCTTT.

This clonotype has only a few counts. This chain joins TRBV18 and TRBJ1-4; TRBD1 might be the D (5 bases). Trimming removed 4 bases at V and 4 bases at J, with 13 bases between. The CDR3 is 15 residues long. Germline CDR1 reads KGHSH; CDR2 reads LQKENI. CDR3 DNA sequence: TGTGCCAGCTCACGGACGACAGTAGTTAATGAAAAACTGTTTTTT. Translation: CASSRTTVVNEKLFF.

In DNA, the CDR3 is TGTGCCAGCAGTGGAGGCGCGAGTCGAGTTGGGGCCAACGTCCTGACTTTC. It specifies CASSGGASRVGANVLTF. The chain has TRBV2 and TRBJ2-6; D is unresolved. The CDR3 consists of 17 residues. Germline V lookup: CDR1 SNHLY, CDR2 FYNNEI. The germline V and J ends were trimmed by 4 bases and 3 bases, with 16 bases remaining between them.

This clonotype has more than one count but fewer than ten. The chain employs TRBV6-5 and TRBJ2-7; 9 nucleotides align to TRBD1. Per the germline V gene, CDR1 is MNHEY and CDR2 is SVGAGI. The CDR3 contains 14 residues. Trimming cost V 3 bases and J 6 bases; bases outside gene matches: 6. In DNA form, the CDR3 reads TGTGCCAGCAGTTATTCGGGACAGGGCTCCGAGCAGTACTTC. Residues: CASSYSGQGSEQYF.

The V gene is TRBV12-5, the J gene TRBJ2-3; D remains unclear. V was cut by 4 bases and J by 9 bases, with 8 bases left in between. This CDR3 contains 11 residues. Germline V lookup: CDR1 LGHNT, CDR2 FRNRAP. This CDR3 is CASGSLGTQYF. The DNA for the CDR3 is TGTGCTAGTGGTTCTTTAGGGACGCAGTATTTT.

This clonotype was seen more than once but under ten times. The V gene is TRBV13, the J gene TRBJ2-1; TRBD2 agrees at 11 bases. From germline, CDR1 is PRHDT and CDR2 FYEKMQ (reference sequence). V shed 5 bases, J shed 7 bases, and the junction held 10 bases outside the gene matches. The CDR3 extends over 16 amino acids. The CDR3 DNA reads as TGTGCCAGCAGCCGGAGTACTAGCGGGGGAAGGAATGAGCAGTTCTTC. Protein sequence: CASSRSTSGGRNEQFF.

This chain links TRBV7-9 with TRBJ2-5; 9 bases are shared with TRBD1. The germline V gene has CDR1 SEHNR and CDR2 FQNEAQ (reference sequence). This CDR3 contains 13 residues. Trimming removed 5 bases from V and 6 bases from J; junction bases left unmatched: 4. Here the CDR3 reads CASSQGQGQTQYF. The DNA for the CDR3 is TGTGCCAGCAGCCAGGGACAGGGACAGACCCAGTACTTC.

This clonotype occurred many times. The chain couples TRBV6-6 to TRBJ1-2, with no clear D. V gave up 4 bases and J gave up 4 bases, with 16 bases separating them. The CDR3 has 15 amino acids. CDR1 and CDR2 from the germline V gene are MNHNY and SVGAGI (reference sequence). CDR3 sequence (DNA): TGTGCCAGCAGTTCGCCGGACCGACCTCTCTATGGCTACACCTTC. Its protein is CASSSPDRPLYGYTF.

The table lists this clonotype with a few counts. CDR3: CASRGSNTEAFF. CDR3 DNA sequence: TGTGCCAGCAGGGGATCGAACACTGAAGCTTTCTTT. The chain combines TRBV6-6 with TRBJ1-1, with D unclear. CDR3 length: 12 residues. Germline loops: CDR1 MNHNY, CDR2 SVGAGI (reference sequence). V gave up 6 bases and J gave up 1 base, with 6 bases separating them.

The sample holds one count of this clonotype. This CDR3 reads CASSSVVGYTF. The CDR3, as DNA: TGTGCCAGCAGCTCCGTCGTTGGCTACACCTTC. The chain links TRBV5-6 to TRBJ1-2; D gene ambiguous. The CDR3 contains 11 residues. Trimming took 3 bases from V and 7 from J, leaving 7 bases between them. Germline V CDR1 and CDR2: SGHDT, YYEEEE.

The V and J genes are TRBV12-3 or TRBV12-4 and TRBJ2-5; TRBD2 is a possible D gene (6 bases). V was clipped by 5 bases and J by 5 bases, with 15 bases between them. The CDR3 extends over 14 amino acids. In DNA form, the CDR3 reads TGTGCCAGCAGTCCGGGACTCAGCGGGGAGACCCAGTACTTC. This encodes CASSPGLSGETQYF.

The genes are TRBV4-1 and TRBJ2-4; either TRBD1 or TRBD2 may supply D (5 bases each). The V and J ends lost 3 bases and 6 bases respectively, with 12 bases between them. CDR3 length: 14 amino acids. Germline V gives CDR1 MGHRA, CDR2 YSYEKL. The CDR3 protein is CASSHRDVGNIQYF. The CDR3 region has the DNA TGCGCCAGCAGCCACCGGGACGTTGGAAACATTCAGTACTTC.